Listed below are T cell receptor beta chains from one sample, sequenced in a study of blood T cell repertoires in COVID-19. Measured with immunoSEQ multiplex PCR; TCRdb has only the in-frame clones, and not every one. This table has 200,000 to 250,000 clones, about 84% appearing once. The specimen was PBMCs or T cells enriched from blood (not recorded which). Receptor source: a man in his fifties or sixties who had recovered from COVID-19. Both conserved end residues are part of each CDR3. D genes are given only for firm matches. Rows may omit the clone size; those that give it use once, few, many or a size class.

>TRBV7-2|TRBD1|TRBJ2-1|.
CASSLGQNNEQFF
>TRBV30|.|TRBJ2-5|.
CAWSSPQGRQETQYF
>TRBV19|.|TRBJ1-3|.
CASSIDRGNSGNTIYF
>TRBV13|TRBD1|TRBJ2-5|.
CASSFTGTGGLETQYF
>TRBV7-9|TRBD1|TRBJ1-2|.
CASSLAWDRVRDYTF
>TRBV18|TRBD1|TRBJ1-1|once
CASSPHPLTGRNTEAFF
>TRBV7-3|.|TRBJ2-1|.
CASSLLGEGVIDEQFF
>TRBV10-2|.|TRBJ2-1|.
CASRAGNGYNEQFF
>TRBV7-2|.|TRBJ1-2|.
CASSLAYREGGYGYTF
>TRBV6-5|TRBD1|TRBJ1-2|.
CASRGTGGSYGYTF
>TRBV5-1|.|TRBJ2-1|.
CASSFTSNNEQFF
>TRBV19|TRBD1|TRBJ1-2|.
CASSKGQGNNYGYTF
>TRBV6-6|.|TRBJ1-6|few
CASSPGQRSSYNSPLHF
>TRBV18|.|TRBJ2-3|.
CASSPLASSTDTQYF
>TRBV29-1|TRBD1|TRBJ2-1|.
CSAAGTGFEQFF
>TRBV6-2/TRBV6-3|.|TRBJ1-1|.
CASSTNRRRGTEAFF
>TRBV12-3/TRBV12-4|.|TRBJ1-2|.
CASSLGGGYTF
>TRBV7-2|.|TRBJ1-6|.
CASSLDSTGINSPLHF
>TRBV6-6|.|TRBJ2-7|.
CASSPPPGRGAYEQYF
>TRBV6-5|.|TRBJ1-4|.
CASSPRGEGEEKLFF
>TRBV14|TRBD1|TRBJ2-7|.
CASSPGTGGYEQYF
>TRBV24-1|TRBD1|TRBJ2-3|.
CATSDVRDRAVVDTQYF
>TRBV14|.|TRBJ1-2|once
CASSQDLVVGYTF
>TRBV6-4|.|TRBJ2-1|.
CASSALQGAGNEQFF
>TRBV5-4|.|TRBJ1-1|.
CASSLTGAEGTEAFF
>TRBV6-2/TRBV6-3|TRBD2|TRBJ2-2|.
CASSFSGGARTGELFF
>TRBV5-6|.|TRBJ2-7|.
CASSRAGGEQYF
>TRBV18|.|TRBJ1-1|.
CASSRGPRNTEAFF
>TRBV7-3|.|TRBJ1-2|.
CASSLNRDGRGYTF
>TRBV19|TRBD1|TRBJ1-1|.
CASSTLGQGEAFF
>TRBV12-5|TRBD1|TRBJ1-2|.
CASGLPDDRAYYGYTF
>TRBV15|.|TRBJ1-4|.
CATSREQGPWEKLFF
>TRBV7-8|TRBD1|TRBJ2-7|.
CASSSDRVVNEQYF
>TRBV30|.|TRBJ2-2|.
CAWSVPWGLGGALGPQTPGELFF